This TCR beta chain was sequenced during a study of blood T cell repertoires in COVID-19. Overall study context: Material from acute and convalescent COVID-19 was sourced from the United States, Italy and Spain. T cells, B-cell-depleted T cells, or PBMCs supplied cDNA or gDNA.

Per the authors' pipeline: Amplification from reference gene primers served as the basis for estimated nucleated cell counts. Clones were read by immunoSEQ multiplex PCR, and TCRdb kept only the in-frame ones, dropping some. The V and J calls and the clone size are those of that table, but D and trimming were determined from the DNA. The sample holds roughly 120,000 clones, nearly 90% seen once. The V gene's germline CDR1 is SGDLS and CDR2 YYNGEE. Trimming shortened V by 5 bases and J by 6 bases, and 14 bases separated the two germline ends. The CDR3 has 14 residues. The chain links TRBV9 to TRBJ1-4, with D maybe TRBD1 (5 bases). What was sequenced was peripheral blood. The clonotype was recovered from a woman between 65 and 79 years old who had recovered from COVID-19. The CDR3 bases are TGTGCCAGCAGTCCAGAAGCGGGGCATGAAAAACTGTTTTTT. This gives the protein CASSPEAGHEKLFF. Together with reference TRBV9 and TRBJ1-4, the CDR3 gives the full variable domain: DSGVTQTPKHLITATGQRVTLRCSPRSGDLSVYWYQQSLDQGLQFLIQYYNGEERAKGNILERFSAQQFPDLHSELNLSSLELGDSALYFCASSPEAGHEKLFFGSGTQLSVL.